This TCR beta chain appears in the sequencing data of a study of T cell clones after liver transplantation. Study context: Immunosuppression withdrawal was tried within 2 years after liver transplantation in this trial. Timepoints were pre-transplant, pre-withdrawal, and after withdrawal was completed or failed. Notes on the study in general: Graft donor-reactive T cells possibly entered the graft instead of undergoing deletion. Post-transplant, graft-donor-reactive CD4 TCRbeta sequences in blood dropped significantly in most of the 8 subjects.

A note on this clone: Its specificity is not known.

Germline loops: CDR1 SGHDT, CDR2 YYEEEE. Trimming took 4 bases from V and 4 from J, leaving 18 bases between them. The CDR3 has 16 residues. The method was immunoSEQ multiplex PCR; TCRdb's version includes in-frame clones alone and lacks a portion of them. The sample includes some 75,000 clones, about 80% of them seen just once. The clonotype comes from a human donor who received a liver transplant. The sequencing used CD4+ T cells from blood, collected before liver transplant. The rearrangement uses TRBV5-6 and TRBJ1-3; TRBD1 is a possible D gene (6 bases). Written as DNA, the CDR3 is TGTGCCAGCAGCCAAATACAGGGATCCTCGGGAAACACCATATATTTT. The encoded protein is CASSQIQGSSGNTIYF.